The entry below gives a single TCR beta chain sequence along with its context. The clone's antigen remains unknown. One base away there is no much larger clone; base qualities are not given. The collaborating institutions used their own protocols to collect whole blood in K2EDTA tubes. For TCRbeta analysis, collaborator samples were shipped as frozen whole blood, as isolated PBMCs, or as DNA extracted from either sample type. This sample is part of a study of blood T cell repertoires in COVID-19 (dated by TCRdb to about 2020). Turning to the overall study: The collaborator samples originated in the United States, Italy and Spain and spanned the acute and convalescent phases of COVID-19. Where HLA class I and class II types were available, the types were taken from metadata supplied by the sample provider, not from assay-based typing. The prospective study material was composed of cDNA or gDNA derived from T cells, B-cell-depleted T cells, or PBMCs. Sample metadata almost always included a de-identified subject ID, COVID-19 status, age in years and sex. A freely available public database, intended as a resource for researchers studying the immune response to SARS-CoV-2, is where the repertoires were released. The samples were drawn from the first 160 participants of the ongoing ImmuneRACE study and from some 1,300 subjects provided by 6 global collaborators. Subjects who had been exposed to COVID-19, were actively infected with it, or had recovered from it provided the deeply sampled blood TCRbeta repertoires that made up the dataset.

What the study reported, not specific to this receptor: How much clinical and demographic metadata was included differed by source and by participant, and the metadata was provided uncurated.

From its cysteine to its phenylalanine, the CDR3 spans 13 amino acids. Here the CDR3 DNA is all that survives: 39 bases in frame from base 1. V and J are truncated by 6 bases and 3 bases respectively, leaving an intervening sequence of 9 bases. Based on the germline V gene (reference sequence), the CDR1 and CDR2 sequences are MNHEY and SMNVEV. The immunoSEQ Assay, a bias-controlled multiplex PCR, was used to amplify TCRbeta CDR3 regions from genomic DNA. For the original study's pipeline: The number of nucleated cells in each sample was estimated from the amplification of reference gene primers within the assay. Sequence reads were collapsed and filtered to measure the absolute abundance of every unique TCRbeta CDR3 rearrangement. For each sample, productive Simpson clonality was calculated by taking the square root of Simpson's diversity index across productive rearrangements. TCRdb took over this immuneACCESS table, retaining in-frame rearrangements with V and J assigned. Such tables are incomplete; in checked studies, under half of the missing clones stem from an unresolved V gene, and the remainder is unexplained. V and J calls and clone size come straight from that table; D and trimming were deduced from the DNA. This sample holds 130,000 or so clones; roughly 90% were observed only once. The ten largest account for roughly 8% of the sample.

The sequenced sample consisted of peripheral blood. The clonotype comes from a man aged 50 to 59 with acute or convalescent COVID-19. Recombination linked TRBV27 to TRBJ1-3; the D gene is perhaps TRBD1, on 5 matching bases. The nucleotide sequence is given as TGTGCCAGCAGCAGACAGCTTGGAAACACCATATATTTT. Its protein product is CASSRQLGNTIYF.